Detailed here is one T cell receptor (beta chain). This specimen comes from a study of blood T cell repertoires in COVID-19. How the authors handled the data: Reference gene primer amplification in the assay estimated nucleated cell counts. Only in-frame clones appear in the TCRdb table, and some are missing; sequencing was by immunoSEQ multiplex PCR. D and trimming come from the DNA, and the V and J calls and clone size come from that table. The repertoire has 150,000 or so clones, roughly nine tenths of them found once; the top ten carry roughly 19%. Germline V gives CDR1 SNHLY, CDR2 FYNNEI. This CDR3 spans 13 amino acids. The V gene end was trimmed by 8 bases and the J gene end by 3 bases; junction bases not matched to a gene: 4.

The clonotype originates from a man aged 55-75 years with active or convalescent COVID-19. The sequencing input was peripheral blood. J is TRBJ1-2 and V is TRBV2; 9 bases are shared with TRBD1. The CDR3 nucleotides read TGTGCCAGCTTTCGACAGGGGGACTATGGCTACACCTTC. Protein sequence: CASFRQGDYGYTF.